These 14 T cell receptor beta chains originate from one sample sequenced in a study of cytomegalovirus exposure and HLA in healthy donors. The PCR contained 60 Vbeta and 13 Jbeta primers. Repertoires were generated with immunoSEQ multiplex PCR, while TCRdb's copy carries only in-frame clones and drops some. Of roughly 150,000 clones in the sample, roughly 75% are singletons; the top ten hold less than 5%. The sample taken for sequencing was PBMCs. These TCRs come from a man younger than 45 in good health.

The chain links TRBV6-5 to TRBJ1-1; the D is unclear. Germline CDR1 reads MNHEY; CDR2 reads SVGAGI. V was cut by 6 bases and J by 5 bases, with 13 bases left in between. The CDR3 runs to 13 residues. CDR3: CASSPRRGTEAFF. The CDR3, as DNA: TGTGCCAGCAGCCCCCGCCGCGGTACTGAAGCTTTCTTT.

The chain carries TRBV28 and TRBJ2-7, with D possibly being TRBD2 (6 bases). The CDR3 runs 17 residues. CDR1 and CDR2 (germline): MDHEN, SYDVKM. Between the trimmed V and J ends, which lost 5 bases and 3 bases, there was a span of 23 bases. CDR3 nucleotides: TGTGCCAGCAGTCCATACTCCCTAGGAGGGGAGATCTACGAGCAGTACTTC. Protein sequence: CASSPYSLGGEIYEQYF.

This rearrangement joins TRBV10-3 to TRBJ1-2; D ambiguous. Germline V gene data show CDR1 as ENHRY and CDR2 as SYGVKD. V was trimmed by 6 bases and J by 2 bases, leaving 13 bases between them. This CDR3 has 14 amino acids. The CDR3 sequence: CAIRRGEANYGYTF. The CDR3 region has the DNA TGTGCCATCAGAAGAGGAGAAGCGAACTATGGCTACACCTTC.

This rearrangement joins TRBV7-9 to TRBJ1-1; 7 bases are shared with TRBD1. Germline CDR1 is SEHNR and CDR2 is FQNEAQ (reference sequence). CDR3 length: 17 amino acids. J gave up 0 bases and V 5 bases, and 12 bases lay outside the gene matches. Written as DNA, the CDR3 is TGTGCCAGCAGCATTTCGGGACAGAGTTTTATGAACACTGAAGCTTTCTTT. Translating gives CASSISGQSFMNTEAFF.

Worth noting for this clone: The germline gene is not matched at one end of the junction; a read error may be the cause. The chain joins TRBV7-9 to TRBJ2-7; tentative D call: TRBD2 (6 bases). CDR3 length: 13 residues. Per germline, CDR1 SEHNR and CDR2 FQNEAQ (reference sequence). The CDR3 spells CSSSFGGGYEQYF. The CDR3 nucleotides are TGTTCCAGCAGCTTCGGGGGTGGCTACGAGCAGTACTTC.

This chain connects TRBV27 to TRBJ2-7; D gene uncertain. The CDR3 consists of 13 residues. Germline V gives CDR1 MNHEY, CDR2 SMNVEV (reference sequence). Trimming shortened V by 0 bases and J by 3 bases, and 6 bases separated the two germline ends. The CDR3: CASSLSADYEQYF. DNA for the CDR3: TGTGCCAGCAGTTTATCGGCAGACTACGAGCAGTACTTC.

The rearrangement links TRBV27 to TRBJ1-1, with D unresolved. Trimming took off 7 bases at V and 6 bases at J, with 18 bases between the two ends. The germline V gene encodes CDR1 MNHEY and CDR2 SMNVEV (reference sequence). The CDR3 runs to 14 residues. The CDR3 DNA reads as TGTGCCAGCACCCACGCCTTGGAGGGCGCTGAAGCTTTCTTT. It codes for CASTHALEGAEAFF.

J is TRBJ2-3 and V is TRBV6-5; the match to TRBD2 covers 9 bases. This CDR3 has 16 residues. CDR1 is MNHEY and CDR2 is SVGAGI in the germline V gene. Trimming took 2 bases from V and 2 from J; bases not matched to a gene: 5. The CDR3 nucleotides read TGTGCCAGCAGTTACCAGGCGGGAGGGTACACAGATACGCAGTATTTT. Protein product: CASSYQAGGYTDTQYF.

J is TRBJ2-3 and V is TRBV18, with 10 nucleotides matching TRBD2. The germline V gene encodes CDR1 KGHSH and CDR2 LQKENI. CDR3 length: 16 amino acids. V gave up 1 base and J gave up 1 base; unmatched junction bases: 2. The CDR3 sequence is CASSPLAGGGTDTQYF. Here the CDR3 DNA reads TGTGCCAGCTCACCACTAGCGGGAGGTGGCACAGATACGCAGTATTTT.

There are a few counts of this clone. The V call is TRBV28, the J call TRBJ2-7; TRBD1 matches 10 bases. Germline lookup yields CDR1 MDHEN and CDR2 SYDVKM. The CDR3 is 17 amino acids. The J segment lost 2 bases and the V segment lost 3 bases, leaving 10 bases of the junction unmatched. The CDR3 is CASSFHGWGTGAYEQYF. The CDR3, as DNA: TGTGCCAGCAGTTTTCATGGTTGGGGGACAGGGGCCTACGAGCAGTACTTC.

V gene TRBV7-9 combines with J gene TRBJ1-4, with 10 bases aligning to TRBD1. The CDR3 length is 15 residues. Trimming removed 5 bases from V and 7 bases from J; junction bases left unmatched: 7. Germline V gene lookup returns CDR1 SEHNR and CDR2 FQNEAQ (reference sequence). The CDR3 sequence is CASSPGTGDSEKLFF. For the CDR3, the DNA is TGTGCCAGCAGCCCCGGGACAGGGGATAGTGAAAAACTGTTTTTT.

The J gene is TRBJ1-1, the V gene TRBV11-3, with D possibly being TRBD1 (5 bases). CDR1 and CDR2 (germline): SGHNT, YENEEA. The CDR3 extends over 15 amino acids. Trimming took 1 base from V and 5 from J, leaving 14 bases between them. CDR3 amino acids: CASSLGQGAGTEAFF. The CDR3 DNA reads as TGTGCCAGCAGCTTAGGTCAGGGTGCGGGAACTGAAGCTTTCTTT.

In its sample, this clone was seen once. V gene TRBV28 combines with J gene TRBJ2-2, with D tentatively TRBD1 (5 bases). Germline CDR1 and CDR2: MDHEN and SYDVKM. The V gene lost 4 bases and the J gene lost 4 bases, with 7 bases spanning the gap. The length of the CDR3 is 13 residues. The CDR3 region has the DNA TGTGCCAGCAGTTCGACAGCCACCGGGGAGCTGTTTTTT. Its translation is CASSSTATGELFF.

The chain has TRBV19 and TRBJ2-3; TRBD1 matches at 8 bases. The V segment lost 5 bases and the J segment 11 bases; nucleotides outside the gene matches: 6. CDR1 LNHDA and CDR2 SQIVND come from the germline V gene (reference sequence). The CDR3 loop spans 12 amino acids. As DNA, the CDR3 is TGTGCCAGTAGTCTAGGACAGGGATTGCAGTATTTT. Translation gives CASSLGQGLQYF.